The 14 T cell receptor beta chains below were found in one sample sequenced in a study of vaccination and CD4 T cells after COVID-19. With the Oncomine TCR Beta short-read assay, DNA from cultured CD4+ T cells was sequenced. Via MiXCR, TCRdb re-called the PCR reads, giving one row per CDR3 protein. The repertoire holds 17,000 or so distinct CDR3 sequences, with less than 50% as singletons. These receptors' antigens are unknown. Treatment described: 10-day PBMC culture with coronavirus spike peptide pools or control peptides (ViraFEST assay). Material: CD4+ T cells from blood, cultured in vitro, obtained after SARS-CoV-2 vaccination. All receptors derive from a human donor who had recovered from COVID-19.

This clonotype was counted between two and nine times. The rearrangement joins TRBV6-1 to TRBJ2-4; weak D call: TRBD2 (6 bases). The CDR3 sequence is 16 residues long. Germline V lookup: CDR1 MNHNS, CDR2 SASEGT. The V gene lost 7 bases and the J gene lost 0 bases, with 16 bases spanning the gap. The CDR3 DNA reads as TGTGCCAGCACCGACGAAGGGAGGTTAGCCAAAAACATTCAGTACTTC. This sequence encodes CASTDEGRLAKNIQYF.

The chain joins TRBV7-3 to TRBJ1-2; D gene uncertain. The V gene's germline CDR1 is SGHTA and CDR2 FQGTGA. This CDR3 is 15 amino acids long. V was clipped by 5 bases and J by 1 base, with 14 bases between them. The DNA of the CDR3 is TGTGCCAGCAGCCCCCCGGGCAAAAATAACTATGGCTACACCTTC. Protein product: CASSPPGKNNYGYTF.

This chain links TRBV7-3 with TRBJ2-5; 8 bases align to TRBD1. The CDR3 covers 13 residues. Germline lookup yields CDR1 SGHTA and CDR2 FQGTGA. After removal of 6 bases from V and 5 bases from J, the junction contained 5 bases not matched to a gene. CDR3 loop: CASSQGAWETQYF. The CDR3 DNA sequence: TGTGCCAGCAGTCAGGGGGCATGGGAGACCCAGTACTTC.

This chain uses TRBV18 with TRBJ1-4; D might be TRBD1 (6 bases). V was clipped by 4 bases and J by 8 bases, with 11 bases between them. The germline gives CDR1 KGHSH, CDR2 LQKENI. There are 13 residues in the CDR3. The DNA of the CDR3 is TGTGCCAGCTCACAGGGGGTCAACGAAAAACTGTTTTTT. Translation: CASSQGVNEKLFF.

This clonotype was found a few times. The chain couples TRBV6-2 or TRBV6-3 to TRBJ2-1; the D gene is possibly TRBD1 (5 bases). CDR3 length: 15 amino acids. V was cut by 6 bases and J by 0 bases, with 12 bases left in between. Per the germline V gene, CDR1 is MNHEY and CDR2 is SVGEGT. Here the CDR3 reads CASSPPGYSYNEQFF. The CDR3 DNA reads as TGTGCCAGCAGCCCCCCAGGGTACTCCTACAATGAGCAGTTCTTC.

This clonotype has just a few counts. This sequence joins TRBV7-6 and TRBJ2-3, with TRBD2 matching 7 bases. Losses at the gene ends were 1 base for V and 4 bases for J; bases not matched to a gene: 5. The CDR3 extends over 15 amino acids. The germline V gene encodes CDR1 SGHVS and CDR2 FNYEAQ. In DNA, the CDR3 is TGTGCCAGCAGCTTAGGCGGGAGCCAGCCAGATACGCAGTATTTT. Translation: CASSLGGSQPDTQYF.

The table lists this clonotype with a few counts. V gene TRBV2 combines with J gene TRBJ2-5; the D is unclear. In germline, CDR1 is SNHLY, CDR2 FYNNEI. The V gene lost 5 bases and the J gene lost 1 base, with 11 bases spanning the gap. CDR3 length: 14 amino acids. The CDR3 coding sequence is TGTGCCAGCAGTCTGGAGATACTCCAAGAGACCCAGTACTTC. Translation: CASSLEILQETQYF.

This clonotype was seen a few times. This chain connects TRBV6-2 or TRBV6-3 to TRBJ2-2; unclear D gene. The CDR3 contains 14 residues. V was pared by 2 bases and J by 8 bases, with 12 bases between. Germline V gives CDR1 MNHEY, CDR2 SVGEGT. CDR3 DNA sequence: TGTGCCAGCAGTTACGTCGGAAGGGTAGGGGAGCTGTTTTTT. Translated, it gives CASSYVGRVGELFF.

The chain links TRBV11-2 to TRBJ2-5; a weak D match, TRBD1 (6 bases). The CDR3 has 15 residues. Trimming cost V 4 bases and J 4 bases, with 16 bases left between them. Germline CDR1 is SGHAT and CDR2 is FQNNGV. This chain's CDR3 is CASSSPRGYGETQYF. In nucleotides, the CDR3 is TGTGCCAGCAGCTCCCCGAGGGGGTATGGAGAGACCCAGTACTTC.

This clonotype was observed once. The chain combines TRBV2 with TRBJ2-3; no clear D. The V end was cut by 11 bases, the J end by 1 base, with 13 bases between. The CDR3 covers 13 residues. Germline loops: CDR1 SNHLY, CDR2 FYNNEI. The CDR3 nucleotides read TGTGCCTGCTCCCCAGTCCGCACAGATACGCAGTATTTT. Its translation is CACSPVRTDTQYF.

On this clonotype itself: This may stem from a read error, because a much larger clone lies one nucleotide away. This chain joins TRBV20-1 and TRBJ2-1; a possible D gene is TRBD1 (6 bases). The CDR3 runs to 12 residues. The germline V gene encodes CDR1 DFQATT and CDR2 SNEGSKA (reference sequence). The V end was cut by 6 bases, the J end by 5 bases, with 11 bases between. CDR3 amino acids: CSARTDDNEQFF. The CDR3 nucleotides read TGCAGTGCACGGACAGATGACAATGAGCAGTTCTTC.

Relative to its sample, this clonotype is medium-sized. The chain is built from TRBV19 and TRBJ2-2; 10 nucleotides match TRBD2. The CDR3 is 15 residues long. V gave up 5 bases and J gave up 7 bases; unmatched junction bases: 7. CDR1 is LNHDA and CDR2 is SQIVND in the germline V gene (reference sequence). The CDR3 sequence is CASSLLAGIDGELFF. The CDR3 nucleotides are TGTGCCAGTAGTTTACTAGCGGGGATAGACGGGGAGCTGTTTTTT.

Relative to its sample, this clonotype is medium-sized. The chain is built from TRBV6-2 or TRBV6-3 and TRBJ1-5, with 7 bases matching TRBD1. The CDR3 length is 15 residues. V was pared by 6 bases and J by 4 bases, with 9 bases of the junction left unmatched. CDR1 MNHEY and CDR2 SVGEGT come from the germline V gene. The CDR3 region is CASRHRLTGNQPQHF. Written as DNA, the CDR3 is TGTGCCAGCAGGCATCGACTGACAGGGAATCAGCCCCAGCATTTT.

V gene TRBV27 combines with J gene TRBJ2-1; no clear D gene. In germline, CDR1 is MNHEY, CDR2 SMNVEV (reference sequence). The V end lost 7 bases, the J end lost 1 base, and 11 bases lay between the germline ends. The CDR3 contains 14 residues. In DNA, the CDR3 is TGTGCCAGCACCCGACTCAATTCCTACAATGAGCAGTTCTTC. Translated, it gives CASTRLNSYNEQFF.